This T cell receptor (beta chain) was identified in a study of regulatory T cells in long-lasting Graves disease. Study-wide background: Graves' cases, newly diagnosed, had used antithyroid drugs under 3 months.

Time point given: newly diagnosed GD, antithyroid drugs for less than 3 months. After RNA was extracted from PBMCs, the TCR library was made from it. American Thyroid Association guidelines defined how Graves' disease was diagnosed. Combining iRepertoire HTBI primers with Arm-PCR of CDR3 regions, the authors built TCR beta libraries. Each CDR3 protein gets one entry after TCRdb re-called the multiplex PCR reads with MiXCR. The sample lists about 400,000 distinct CDR3 sequences; approximately 15% were seen once. CDR1 is LNHNV and CDR2 is YYDKDF in the germline V gene (reference sequence). The CDR3 has 12 amino acids. With 3 bases removed from V and 6 bases from J, the gap between germline ends came to 9 bases. There are a few counts of this clonotype. The same data also went into a second study, on T cells in Graves' hyperthyroidism and ophthalmopathy. From that paper: The HTBI set primed first-round TCR CDR3 RT-PCR. Ophthalmopathy cases were set apart from stable hyperthyroidism by a 13 V-J model.

The sequence came from a woman aged 40-49 years with Graves disease. The specimen comprised peripheral blood mononuclear cells (PBMCs), sampled at new diagnosis, from a patient treated with antithyroid drugs. The V and J genes are TRBV15 and TRBJ2-7; D remains unclear. The CDR3 loop is CATSSATAEQYF. CDR3 sequence (DNA): TGTGCCACCAGCAGTGCTACGGCCGAGCAGTACTTC.